The 30 T cell receptor beta chains below come from one sample, sequenced in a study of technical replicates of blood from four donors. Produced via immunoSEQ multiplex PCR; TCRdb's table is partial and in-frame only. This repertoire shows some 80,000 clones, 90% to 95% found once; its top ten account for around 0.43%. What was sequenced was T cells isolated from PBMCs. All receptors come from a human donor in good health.

The J gene is TRBJ2-5, the V gene TRBV4-2; 7 bases fit TRBD2. The V segment lost 0 bases and the J segment 5 bases; nucleotides outside the gene matches: 21. CDR1 is LGHNA, CDR2 YNFKEQ, per germline. The CDR3 length is 20 residues. The CDR3 here is CASSQDGYDGSGLVFETQYF. For the CDR3, the DNA is TGTGCCAGCAGCCAAGATGGTTATGATGGGTCAGGACTAGTTTTTGAGACCCAGTACTTC.

The chain uses TRBV13 and TRBJ2-3; D remains ambiguous. The CDR3 runs 12 residues. The germline V gene encodes CDR1 PRHDT and CDR2 FYEKMQ (reference sequence). Trimming stripped 0 bases from V and 7 bases from J, with 5 bases between. The CDR3 loop reads CASSLGHYTQYF. The CDR3 nucleotides read TGTGCCAGCAGCTTAGGACATTATACGCAGTATTTT. Supplemented by reference TRBV13 and TRBJ2-3, the full variable domain reads AAGVIQSPRHLIKEKRETATLKCYPIPRHDTVYWYQQGPGQDPQFLISFYEKMQSDKGSIPDRFSAQQFSDYHSELNMSSLELGDSALYFCASSLGHYTQYFGPGTRLTVL.

V usage is TRBV6-5 and J usage is TRBJ1-1, with unresolved D. Germline CDR1 is MNHEY and CDR2 is SVGAGI. V lost 4 bases, J lost 1 base, and 10 bases lay in between. CDR3 length: 14 residues. This CDR3 reads CASSFTSGNTEAFF. In nucleotides, the CDR3 is TGTGCCAGCAGTTTCACCAGCGGGAACACTGAAGCTTTCTTT.

The chain combines TRBV11-3 with TRBJ2-7; TRBD1 matches 7 bases. V trimming: 2 bases; J trimming: 2 bases; junction bases outside the gene matches: 15. Germline-derived CDR1 and CDR2 are SGHNT and YENEEA. The CDR3 spans 18 residues. Written as DNA, the CDR3 is TGTGCCAGCAGCTTAACAACCGGGACAGAGTATGATACCTACGAGCAGTACTTC. Amino acid sequence: CASSLTTGTEYDTYEQYF.

The chain is built from TRBV27 and TRBJ2-3; D is undetermined. Germline V gene data show CDR1 as MNHEY and CDR2 as SMNVEV (reference sequence). V was clipped by 2 bases and J by 4 bases, with 10 bases between them. This CDR3 contains 14 residues. The CDR3, as DNA: TGTGCCAGCAGTTTAACCGTGACTCCAGATACGCAGTATTTT. Amino acid sequence: CASSLTVTPDTQYF.

This clone has just one count. The chain carries TRBV4-2 and TRBJ2-7; 11 bases agree with TRBD2. The CDR3 is 17 residues long. With 0 bases clipped from V and 2 bases from J, the junction kept 6 bases outside the gene matches. In germline, CDR1 is LGHNA, CDR2 YNFKEQ. The CDR3 DNA follows: TGTGCCAGCAGCCAAGATGTCCTAGCGGGAGGCACCTACGAGCAGTACTTC. Encoded protein: CASSQDVLAGGTYEQYF.

This clone was detected only a few times. This chain connects TRBV7-6 to TRBJ2-7; D is possibly TRBD2 (6 bases). The CDR3 is 19 amino acids. V shed 2 bases and J shed 0 bases, with 23 bases lying between them. Germline CDR1 is SGHVS and CDR2 is FNYEAQ. The CDR3 DNA is TGTGCCAGCAGCTTATACCCCCTCGGGGGAGCGGGTAGCTCCTACGAGCAGTACTTC. Translating gives CASSLYPLGGAGSSYEQYF.

The rearrangement links TRBV28 to TRBJ2-5; weak D call: TRBD2 (6 bases). V dropped 2 bases and J dropped 3 bases, with 7 bases sitting between them. This CDR3 region has 13 residues. The V gene's germline CDR1 is MDHEN and CDR2 SYDVKM. In DNA form, the CDR3 reads TGTGCCAGCAGTTTAGCGGGGAAAGAGACCCAGTACTTC. Translating it yields CASSLAGKETQYF.

The chain couples TRBV5-1 to TRBJ2-7; possibly TRBD2 for D (5 bases). With 6 bases removed from V and 0 bases from J, the gap between germline ends came to 16 bases. This CDR3 has 15 amino acids. The germline gives CDR1 SGHRS, CDR2 YFSETQ. The CDR3 here is CASKAGIVPSYEQYF. The CDR3 DNA sequence: TGCGCCAGCAAGGCGGGCATTGTGCCCTCCTACGAGCAGTACTTC.

The V gene is TRBV19, the J gene TRBJ2-7, with 8 bases fitting TRBD2. This CDR3 comprises 14 residues. The J segment lost 6 bases and the V segment lost 2 bases, leaving 6 bases of the junction unmatched. Germline V gene data show CDR1 as LNHDA and CDR2 as SQIVND (reference sequence). CDR3 protein: CASSIQAGAREQYF. As DNA, the CDR3 is TGTGCCAGTAGTATACAAGCGGGGGCTCGCGAGCAGTACTTC.

J is TRBJ2-7 and V is TRBV10-3, with TRBD2 matching over 11 bases. Germline CDR1 ENHRY, CDR2 SYGVKD. This CDR3 comprises 15 residues. The V segment lost 2 bases and the J segment 6 bases; nucleotides outside the gene matches: 6. The CDR3 region is CAISEELAGVGEQYF. Written as DNA, the CDR3 is TGTGCCATCAGTGAGGAACTAGCGGGAGTCGGCGAGCAGTACTTC.

The V call is TRBV6-5, the J call TRBJ2-7, with TRBD1 matching over 9 bases. The V and J ends lost 10 bases and 7 bases, in that order; junction bases with no gene match: 8. There are 12 residues in the CDR3. Germline loops: CDR1 MNHEY, CDR2 SVGAGI. The CDR3 coding sequence is TGTGCCACCAAACAGGGGGCGCTGGAGCAGTACTTC. This codes for CATKQGALEQYF.

The chain joins TRBV14 to TRBJ2-7; 8 bases map to TRBD2. CDR1 is SGHDN, CDR2 FVKESK, per germline. The CDR3 is 13 residues long. Trimming cost V 4 bases and J 7 bases; bases outside gene matches: 6. The CDR3 DNA sequence: TGTGCCAGCAGCCTATCGGGACTAGTTGAGCAGTACTTC. Its protein product is CASSLSGLVEQYF.

This chain uses TRBV5-1 with TRBJ2-1; 7 nucleotides align to TRBD1. CDR1 is SGHRS and CDR2 is YFSETQ in the germline V gene. The CDR3 is 14 amino acids. J gave up 7 bases and V 4 bases, and 8 bases lay outside the gene matches. The CDR3 bases are TGCGCCAGCAGCCCCGGGACAGCCGATAATGAGCAGTTCTTC. This gives the protein CASSPGTADNEQFF.

The chain recombines TRBV7-2 with TRBJ2-2; 7 bases match TRBD2. CDR1 and CDR2 from the germline V gene are SGHTA and FQGNSA. V dropped 2 bases and J dropped 5; count of bases not matched to a gene: 5. The CDR3 has 15 amino acids. CDR3 protein: CASSLYPGGTGELFF. The CDR3, as DNA: TGTGCCAGCAGCTTATATCCGGGAGGAACCGGGGAGCTGTTTTTT.

This chain connects TRBV7-9 to TRBJ2-7, with unresolved D. Germline CDR1 and CDR2: SEHNR and FQNEAQ (reference sequence). The CDR3 spans 10 residues. Trimming left V 8 bases short and J 4 bases short, with 6 bases between. DNA for the CDR3: TGTGCCAGCGCCGGGTACGAGCAGTACTTC. It translates to CASAGYEQYF.

A single count supports this clone. The chain uses TRBV7-6 and TRBJ2-5, with D possibly being TRBD1 (5 bases). The CDR3 totals 14 residues. The germline CDR1 and CDR2 sequences are SGHVS and FNYEAQ. The V end was cut by 4 bases, the J end by 5 bases, with 14 bases between. CDR3: CASSYRPGLETQYF. The CDR3, as DNA: TGTGCCAGCAGCTACAGGCCGGGTTTGGAGACCCAGTACTTC. Together with reference TRBV7-6 and TRBJ2-5, the CDR3 gives the full variable domain: GAGVSQSPRYKVTKRGQDVALRCDPISGHVSLYWYRQALGQGPEFLTYFNYEAQQDKSGLPNDRFSAERPEGSISTLTIQRTEQRDSAMYRCASSYRPGLETQYFGPGTRLLVL.

CDR3 in DNA: TGTGCCAGCTCACCCTTACTAGCGAGGCCCTACGAGCAGTACTTC. Its translation: CASSPLLARPYEQYF. This sequence joins TRBV18 and TRBJ2-7; TRBD2 matches 7 bases. The CDR3 has 15 residues. The germline V gene has CDR1 KGHSH and CDR2 LQKENI. V trimming: 3 bases; J trimming: 2 bases; junction bases outside the gene matches: 7.

V is TRBV21-1 and J is TRBJ2-1; the table gives TRBD1 as D, unverified against the DNA. TRBV21-1 is a documented pseudogene. The CDR3 runs to 18 residues. The CDR3 loop is CASSTKEGAGQDYNEQFF. The DNA for the CDR3 is TGTGCCAGCAGCACCAAAGAGGGGGCGGGACAGGACTACAATGAGCAGTTCTTC.

The chain couples TRBV10-3 to TRBJ1-2, with 9 bases lining up with TRBD1. The germline CDR1 and CDR2 sequences are ENHRY and SYGVKD. J was trimmed by 8 bases and V by 3 bases; bases with no gene match: 7. This CDR3 is 14 amino acids long. The CDR3 loop is CAISETGTGRGYTF. In DNA form, the CDR3 reads TGTGCCATCAGTGAAACCGGGACAGGGAGGGGCTACACCTTC.

The chain recombines TRBV7-9 with TRBJ2-4; 12 nucleotides line up with TRBD2. Trimming took 5 bases from V and 0 from J; bases not matched to a gene: 11. This CDR3 is built from 19 residues. Germline CDR1 reads SEHNR; CDR2 reads FQNEAQ (reference sequence). CDR3 loop: CASSQTGLAGRLAKNIQYF. As DNA, the CDR3 is TGTGCCAGCAGCCAAACGGGACTAGCGGGCCGGTTAGCCAAAAACATTCAGTACTTC.

The gene calls are TRBV11-3 and TRBJ1-1; tentatively, D is TRBD1 (6 bases). Germline V gives CDR1 SGHNT, CDR2 YENEEA. The length of the CDR3 is 12 residues. The ends were cut back, 1 base at V and 7 bases at J, with 7 bases in the middle. CDR3 sequence reads: CASSLAGVEAFF. The DNA of the CDR3 is TGTGCCAGCAGCTTAGCAGGGGTTGAAGCTTTCTTT.

The V and J genes are TRBV28 and TRBJ1-2; TRBD1 matches 7 bases. The V segment lost 5 bases and the J segment 3 bases; nucleotides outside the gene matches: 6. The CDR3 covers 14 residues. Germline CDR1 and CDR2: MDHEN and SYDVKM. The CDR3 loop is CASSDTGDYYGYTF. CDR3 DNA sequence: TGTGCCAGCAGTGATACAGGGGATTACTATGGCTACACCTTC.

This rearrangement joins TRBV10-3 to TRBJ1-1, with 7 bases that match TRBD1. The CDR3 is made up of 12 amino acids. V was pared by 5 bases and J by 3 bases, with 0 bases of the junction left unmatched. Germline V CDR1 and CDR2: ENHRY, SYGVKD. In DNA form, the CDR3 reads TGTGCCATCAGTACAGGGGACACTGAAGCTTTCTTT. Amino acid sequence: CAISTGDTEAFF.

V gene TRBV2 combines with J gene TRBJ2-5; no clear D gene. Germline lookup yields CDR1 SNHLY and CDR2 FYNNEI. V lost 5 bases, J lost 3 bases, and 10 bases lay in between. The CDR3 totals 13 residues. CDR3 residues: CASSSETKETQYF. As DNA, the CDR3 is TGTGCCAGCAGTAGCGAAACGAAAGAGACCCAGTACTTC.

The rearrangement joins TRBV27 to TRBJ2-1; D is possibly TRBD2 (6 bases). This CDR3 contains 13 residues. Germline values: CDR1 MNHEY, CDR2 SMNVEV (reference sequence). V lost 1 base and J 9 bases, leaving 10 bases between the germline ends. CDR3 sequence (DNA): TGTGCCAGCAGTTTATGGGAGGAAAGTGAGCAGTTCTTC. It codes for CASSLWEESEQFF.

This sequence joins TRBV13 and TRBJ2-2, with D tentatively TRBD1 (5 bases). There are 13 residues in the CDR3. Trimming took 3 bases from V and 6 from J, leaving 8 bases between them. Germline CDR1 and CDR2: PRHDT and FYEKMQ (reference sequence). The CDR3: CASSLGHAGELFF. The CDR3 coding sequence is TGTGCCAGCAGCTTGGGGCATGCCGGGGAGCTGTTTTTT. The full variable domain, in which reference TRBV13 and TRBJ2-2 provide the parts outside the CDR3, is AAGVIQSPRHLIKEKRETATLKCYPIPRHDTVYWYQQGPGQDPQFLISFYEKMQSDKGSIPDRFSAQQFSDYHSELNMSSLELGDSALYFCASSLGHAGELFFGEGSRLTVL.

This chain uses TRBV2 with TRBJ1-2, with D unresolved. V lost 4 bases to trimming and J lost 4 bases, with 10 bases between them. The germline gives CDR1 SNHLY, CDR2 FYNNEI. The CDR3 length is 13 residues. The DNA of the CDR3 is TGTGCCAGCAGTGTTGACATTAGCTATGGCTACACCTTC. It specifies CASSVDISYGYTF.

The rearrangement uses TRBV15 and TRBJ1-3; 7 bases agree with TRBD1. CDR3 length: 13 residues. V lost 7 bases, J lost 6 bases, and 6 bases stayed unmatched. In germline, CDR1 is LNHNV, CDR2 YYDKDF (reference sequence). The CDR3 DNA follows: TGTGCCACCAAGGGGCAGGGGGAAAACACCATATATTTT. Encoded protein: CATKGQGENTIYF.

This chain joins TRBV5-6 and TRBJ2-7; 11 bases map to TRBD1. V trimming: 5 bases; J trimming: 2 bases; junction bases outside the gene matches: 9. CDR1 is SGHDT and CDR2 is YYEEEE in the germline V gene. CDR3 size: 16 residues. CDR3 sequence (DNA): TGTGCCAGCAGGTTGCCGGGACAGGGGGATACCTACGAGCAGTACTTC. Protein product: CASRLPGQGDTYEQYF. Full variable domain (rest looked up from reference TRBV5-6 and TRBJ2-7): DAGVTQSPTHLIKTRGQQVTLRCSPKSGHDTVSWYQQALGQGPQFIFQYYEEEERQRGNFPDRFSGHQFPNYSSELNVNALLLGDSALYLCASRLPGQGDTYEQYFGPGTRLTVT.